This is a list of T cell receptor beta chains from one sample in a study of cytomegalovirus exposure and HLA in healthy donors. Sequencing used immunoSEQ multiplex PCR; TCRdb keeps in-frame clones, though not all of them. The table includes over 200,000 clones, around 88% detected once. Sequencing used PBMCs. These receptors all come from a woman between 18 and 30 years old in good health and CMV-seronegative. The CDR3 runs from the conserved cysteine through the conserved F or W. The order of the fields is V gene, D gene, J gene, clone size, CDR3 length, CDR3 protein, CDR3 DNA. D genes are given only for firm matches. Clone size is not always given. Where it is, it says once, few, many or a class for expanded clones.

V gene: TRBV18
D gene: TRBD1
J gene: TRBJ1-1
clone size: -
CDR3 length: 20
CDR3 protein: CASSPFYPLTKTGADTEAFF
CDR3 DNA: TGTGCCAGCTCACCATTTTATCCCCTGACGAAGACAGGGGCGGACACTGAAGCTTTCTTT

V gene: TRBV5-6
D gene: TRBD1
J gene: TRBJ1-6
clone size: -
CDR3 length: 16
CDR3 protein: CASSLRGGTVDSPLHF
CDR3 DNA: TGTGCCAGCAGCTTGCGGGGTGGGACAGTTGACTCACCCCTCCACTTT

V gene: TRBV6-1
D gene: TRBD1
J gene: TRBJ2-1
clone size: -
CDR3 length: 15
CDR3 protein: CATPSETGAYNEQFF
CDR3 DNA: TGTGCCACACCTTCGGAGACAGGGGCCTACAATGAGCAGTTCTTC

V gene: TRBV2
D gene: -
J gene: TRBJ2-7
clone size: -
CDR3 length: 12
CDR3 protein: CASSENSFEQYF
CDR3 DNA: TGTGCCAGCAGTGAAAATAGCTTCGAGCAGTACTTC

V gene: TRBV5-1
D gene: TRBD2
J gene: TRBJ2-7
clone size: -
CDR3 length: 16
CDR3 protein: CASSSVGGRLRYEQYF
CDR3 DNA: TGCGCCAGCAGCTCGGTTGGCGGGAGGCTCCGCTACGAGCAGTACTTC

V gene: TRBV5-1
D gene: -
J gene: TRBJ2-5
clone size: once
CDR3 length: 15
CDR3 protein: CASSWNLANQETQYF
CDR3 DNA: TGCGCCAGCAGCTGGAATCTAGCGAACCAAGAGACCCAGTACTTC

V gene: TRBV6-5
D gene: -
J gene: TRBJ2-1
clone size: -
CDR3 length: 14
CDR3 protein: CASSYTSSYNEQFF
CDR3 DNA: TGTGCCAGCAGTTACACTAGCTCCTACAATGAGCAGTTCTTC

V gene: TRBV7-9
D gene: TRBD2
J gene: TRBJ2-7
clone size: -
CDR3 length: 17
CDR3 protein: CASNEVGGWREDGEQYF
CDR3 DNA: TGTGCCAGCAACGAAGTAGGAGGGTGGCGGGAGGACGGCGAGCAGTACTTC

V gene: TRBV20-1
D gene: -
J gene: TRBJ2-7
clone size: -
CDR3 length: 11
CDR3 protein: CRLGEPYEQYF
CDR3 DNA: TGCAGGTTGGGAGAACCCTACGAGCAGTACTTC

V gene: TRBV19
D gene: -
J gene: TRBJ2-7
clone size: -
CDR3 length: 13
CDR3 protein: CASSIDQGREQYF
CDR3 DNA: TGTGCCAGTAGTATAGACCAGGGCCGCGAGCAGTACTTC

V gene: TRBV4-3
D gene: -
J gene: TRBJ2-6
clone size: -
CDR3 length: 18
CDR3 protein: CASSQEFSGFSGANVLTF
CDR3 DNA: TGCGCCAGCAGCCAAGAGTTTAGCGGTTTCTCTGGGGCCAACGTCCTGACTTTC

V gene: TRBV6-1
D gene: TRBD1
J gene: TRBJ1-2
clone size: -
CDR3 length: 13
CDR3 protein: CASSVTGTYGYTF
CDR3 DNA: TGTGCCAGCAGCGTGACAGGGACCTATGGCTACACCTTC

V gene: TRBV4-3
D gene: TRBD1
J gene: TRBJ2-7
clone size: -
CDR3 length: 13
CDR3 protein: CASSLRGRNEQYF
CDR3 DNA: TGCGCCAGCAGCCTCAGGGGGCGCAACGAGCAGTACTTC

V gene: TRBV4-2
D gene: -
J gene: TRBJ2-6
clone size: -
CDR3 length: 18
CDR3 protein: CASSQDEGGGTGANVLTF
CDR3 DNA: TGTGCCAGCAGCCAAGATGAAGGGGGGGGTACTGGGGCCAACGTCCTGACTTTC

V gene: TRBV5-5
D gene: -
J gene: TRBJ1-2
clone size: -
CDR3 length: 14
CDR3 protein: CASSLETSNYGYTF
CDR3 DNA: TGTGCCAGCAGCTTGGAGACTTCTAACTATGGCTACACCTTC

V gene: TRBV5-1
D gene: TRBD2
J gene: TRBJ2-5
clone size: -
CDR3 length: 15
CDR3 protein: CASAERGGREETQYF
CDR3 DNA: TGCGCCAGCGCCGAGCGGGGGGGCCGGGAAGAGACCCAGTACTTC

V gene: TRBV19
D gene: TRBD1
J gene: TRBJ2-7
clone size: once
CDR3 length: 15
CDR3 protein: CASSGSGTGMYEQYF
CDR3 DNA: TGTGCCAGTAGTGGCTCTGGGACAGGGATGTACGAGCAGTACTTC